This TCR beta chain was recorded in a study of beta chain features in type 1 diabetes. Study results and caveats: TCRB rearrangement may or may not be influenced by HLA type; here this remained unresolved. Reduced insertions and increased deletions marked VDJ junctions in type 1 diabetes patients. Moderately but significantly shorter TCRB CDR3s were found in Type 1 diabetes patients in all four CD4+ subsets.

The CDR3 covers 13 residues. Trimming took 4 bases from V and 0 from J, leaving 6 bases between them. CDR1 and CDR2 from the germline V gene are SGHTA and FQGNSA. It was via CD45RO/CCR7/CD25/CD127/CD95/CD27 that CD4+ naive, central memory, regulatory and stem cell-like memory cells were sorted. Every sorted population was more than 95% pure. In its sample, this clone was seen a few times. Its specificity is unknown. As every portion of the isolated RNA was reverse transcribed, the sequencing read expressed TCRB transcripts. Data came from immunoSEQ multiplex PCR; TCRdb stores just in-frame clones and leaves some out. The table includes roughly 340,000 clones, around 12% detected once.

The specimen was naive CD4+ T cells from blood. The chain employs TRBV7-2 and TRBJ1-1, with no clear D. The receptor's source is a woman aged 18-30 years with type 1 diabetes. CDR3 DNA: TGTGCCAGCAGCTCAAGCATGAACACTGAAGCTTTCTTT. Its protein product is CASSSSMNTEAFF. Filled out from reference TRBV7-2 and TRBJ1-1, the complete variable domain reads GAGVSQSPSNKVTEKGKDVELRCDPISGHTALYWYRQSLGQGLEFLIYFQGNSAPDKSGLPSDRFSAERTGGSVSTLTIQRTQQEDSAVYLCASSSSMNTEAFFGQGTRLTVV.